This T cell receptor beta chain was obtained from a study of blood T cell repertoires in COVID-19. Study overall: The study drew acute and convalescent COVID-19 samples from the United States, Italy and Spain. PBMCs, B-cell-depleted T cells, or T cells provided the cDNA or gDNA that made up the material.

Only a few counts were recorded for this clone. Everyone who took part was roughly 18 to 89 years old, and they came from roughly 25 US areas. Participants reported their clinical history, and cohort assignment relied on those reports. The repertoire was sequenced with immunoSEQ multiplex PCR; TCRdb's copy has only in-frame clones and lacks some. The table shows 45,000 to 55,000 clones, with around 73% occurring only once. The clonotype comes from a woman between 50 and 59 years old with acute COVID-19. Sequencing input: PBMCs or T cells enriched from blood (not recorded which).

Here the CDR3 reads CASSPGQGGTEAFF. The CDR3 DNA follows: TGTGCCAGCAGCCCGGGACAGGGAGGCACTGAAGCTTTCTTT. The V call is TRBV11-2, the J call TRBJ1-1, with 9 bases matching TRBD1. Germline trimming cut 5 bases from V and 4 bases from J; bases unmatched to any gene: 5. This CDR3 is 14 amino acids long. CDR1 is SGHAT, CDR2 FQNNGV, per germline.